This TCR beta chain is drawn from a study of CD8+ T cells in alopecia areata. Study-wide background: For the treated group, dosing was oral tofacitinib at 5 to 10 mg twice daily.

The treatment is: oral pan-JAK inhibitor, 5-10 mg twice daily. Trimming removed 3 bases from V and 6 bases from J; junction bases left unmatched: 2. CDR3 length: 13 amino acids. Looked up from germline, CDR1 is SGHRS and CDR2 is YFSETQ. About this clone itself: Antigen unknown.

RNA was isolated and reverse transcribed to cDNA, the sequencing template. Produced via immunoSEQ multiplex PCR; TCRdb's table is partial and in-frame only. Of about 76,000 clones listed, around 65% are singletons. General observations from the study: Higher clonality was seen in lesional scalp than in normal scalp, especially in alopecia totalis/universalis. Among the top 100, expanded CD8+ clones, as well as scalp clonality, were significantly decreased by tofacitinib.

Here the sequenced sample was CD8+ T cells sorted from blood, taken at week 24, from a patient treated with tofacitinib. The source is a human donor with alopecia areata. The chain combines TRBV5-1 with TRBJ2-2; 7 bases match TRBD1. The CDR3 loop is CASSSGGPGELFF. The DNA of the CDR3 is TGCGCCAGCAGCTCAGGGGGACCCGGGGAGCTGTTTTTT. The variable domain in full, with the rest retrieved from reference TRBV5-1 and TRBJ2-2, is KAGVTQTPRYLIKTRGQQVTLSCSPISGHRSVSWYQQTPGQGLQFLFEYFSETQRNKGNFPGRFSGRQFSNSRSEMNVSTLELGDSALYLCASSSGGPGELFFGEGSRLTVL.